The text below deals with one TCR beta chain. The data were produced by immunoSEQ multiplex PCR, yet TCRdb's version contains in-frame clones alone and is incomplete. The sample gives about 260,000 clones, about 91% of which show up once; around 1.3% is in the top ten. Residents of approximately 25 US areas, aged roughly 18 to 89 years, made up the participants. Assignments of participants to cohorts depended upon their own reported clinical history. The sample is drawn from a study of blood T cell repertoires in COVID-19. Study information: In each case, the material was cDNA or gDNA derived from T cells, B-cell-depleted T cells, or PBMCs.

This CDR3 comprises 14 residues. The V gene end was trimmed by 3 bases and the J gene end by 5 bases; junction bases not matched to a gene: 6. Germline V gives CDR1 DFQATT, CDR2 SNEGSKA (reference sequence). The source material was PBMCs or T cells enriched from blood (not recorded which). The chain links TRBV20-1 to TRBJ1-5, with 8 bases matching TRBD1. The receptor comes from a woman aged 40 to 50 with acute COVID-19. The CDR3 bases are TGCAGTGCTAGTTCCAGGGGGCATGATCAGCCCCAGCATTTT. Protein sequence: CSASSRGHDQPQHF.